This T cell receptor beta chain emerged from a study of blood T cell repertoires in COVID-19. The overall study: Italy, Spain and the United States were the sources of the convalescent and acute COVID-19 samples. The analysed material was cDNA or gDNA that came from T cells, B-cell-depleted T cells, or PBMCs.

Original data processing: Amplifying reference gene primers gave estimates of nucleated cell counts. Assay used: immunoSEQ multiplex PCR; TCRdb lists only in-frame clones, some missing. Clonal size and the V and J genes are those of that table, whereas D and trimming came from the DNA. This table holds 140,000 to 150,000 clones, around 89% found once. Seattle-derived patients entered the study during active infection and were followed longitudinally. This CDR3 is 15 amino acids long. Germline values: CDR1 MNHEY, CDR2 SMNVEV (reference sequence). With V trimmed by 6 bases and J by 4 bases, 7 bases remained unmatched.

This chain connects TRBV27 to TRBJ1-3, with TRBD1 matching over 9 bases. Sample: peripheral blood. The origin of this receptor is a man between 18 and 35 years old with COVID-19, enrolled during active disease. This CDR3 reads CASRLGTGRGNTIYF. In DNA, the CDR3 is TGTGCCAGCAGGCTCGGGACAGGGCGGGGAAACACCATATATTTT.